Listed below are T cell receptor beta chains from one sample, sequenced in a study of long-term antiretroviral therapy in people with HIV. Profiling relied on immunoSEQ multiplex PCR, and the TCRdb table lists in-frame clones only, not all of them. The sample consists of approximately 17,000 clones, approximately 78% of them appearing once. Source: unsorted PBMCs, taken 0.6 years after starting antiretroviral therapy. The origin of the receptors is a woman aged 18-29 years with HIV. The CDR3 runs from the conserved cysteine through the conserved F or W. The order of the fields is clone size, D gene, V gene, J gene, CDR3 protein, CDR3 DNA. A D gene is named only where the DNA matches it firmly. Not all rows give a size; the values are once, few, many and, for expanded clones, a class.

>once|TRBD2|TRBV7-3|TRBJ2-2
CASSPARGGRAGELFF
TGTGCCAGCAGCCCCGCGAGGGGCGGGAGGGCCGGGGAGCTGTTTTTT
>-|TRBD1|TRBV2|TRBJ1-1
CASSSGTGATEAFF
TGTGCCAGCAGCTCCGGGACAGGGGCCACTGAAGCTTTCTTT
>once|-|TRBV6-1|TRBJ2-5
CASSAYPGETQYF
TGTGCCAGCAGTGCGTATCCAGGGGAGACCCAGTACTTC
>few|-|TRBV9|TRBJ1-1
CASSAGQGRATEAFF
TGTGCCAGCAGCGCGGGGCAGGGCAGGGCCACTGAAGCTTTCTTT
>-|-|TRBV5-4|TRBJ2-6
CASSLGATGANVLTF
TGTGCCAGCAGCTTAGGGGCCACTGGGGCCAACGTCCTGACTTTC
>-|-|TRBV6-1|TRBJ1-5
CASSEVVAADQPQHF
TGTGCCAGCAGTGAAGTTGTGGCAGCTGATCAGCCCCAGCATTTT
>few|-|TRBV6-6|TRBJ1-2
CASGGPQNYGYTF
TGTGCCAGCGGGGGACCTCAGAACTATGGCTACACCTTC
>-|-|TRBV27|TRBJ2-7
CASSFGGTYEQYF
TGTGCCAGCAGTTTTGGAGGGACCTACGAGCAGTACTTC
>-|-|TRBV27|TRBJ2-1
CASSLVGYYNEQFF
TGTGCCAGCAGTTTAGTGGGCTACTACAATGAGCAGTTCTTC
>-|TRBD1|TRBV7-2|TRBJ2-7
CASSLAGQGGGLYEQYF
TGTGCCAGCAGCTTAGCGGGACAGGGTGGGGGCCTCTACGAGCAGTACTTC
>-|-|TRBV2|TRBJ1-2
CASRAGRDGYTF
TGTGCCAGCAGGGCAGGGAGAGATGGCTACACCTTC
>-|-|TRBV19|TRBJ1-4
CASRQRGGRTNEKLFF
TGTGCCAGTAGACAAAGGGGAGGAAGAACTAATGAAAAACTGTTTTTT
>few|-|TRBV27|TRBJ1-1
CATMLRGGTEAFF
TGTGCCACCATGCTTAGGGGCGGCACTGAAGCTTTCTTT
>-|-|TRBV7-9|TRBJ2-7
CASSPQGISTYEQYF
TGTGCCAGCAGCCCTCAGGGCATTTCCACCTACGAGCAGTACTTC
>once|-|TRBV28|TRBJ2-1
CASSSLGGLSYNEQFF
TGTGCCAGCAGTTCCCTAGGGGGGTTGTCCTACAATGAGCAGTTCTTC
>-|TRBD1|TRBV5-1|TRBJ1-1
CASSLAGTGLNTEAFF
TGCGCCAGCAGCTTGGCAGGGACAGGGTTGAACACTGAAGCTTTCTTT
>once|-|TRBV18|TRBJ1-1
CASSPVVGNTEAFF
TGTGCCAGCTCACCAGTGGTTGGGAACACTGAAGCTTTCTTT
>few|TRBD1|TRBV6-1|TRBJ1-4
CASKEDQGAGEKLFF
TGTGCCAGCAAAGAAGACCAGGGGGCAGGGGAAAAACTGTTTTTT
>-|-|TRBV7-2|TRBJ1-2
CASSTPGDFYGYTF
TGTGCCAGCAGCACTCCAGGAGACTTCTATGGCTACACCTTC
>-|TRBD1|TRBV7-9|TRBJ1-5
CASSPTGGSNQPQHF
TGTGCCAGCAGCCCCACAGGGGGCTCCAATCAGCCCCAGCATTTT
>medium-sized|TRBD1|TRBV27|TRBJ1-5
CASSIFRDRYQPQHF
TGTGCCAGCAGTATATTTCGGGACAGATATCAGCCCCAGCATTTT
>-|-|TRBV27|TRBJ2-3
CASSKGGGRRTQYF
TGTGCCAGCAGTAAGGGAGGGGGGCGGAGGACGCAGTATTTT
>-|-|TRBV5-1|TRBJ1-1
CASSPLQGVNTEAFF
TGCGCCAGCAGCCCCCTCCAAGGAGTGAACACTGAAGCTTTCTTT
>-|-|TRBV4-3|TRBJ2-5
CASSQDKAPSVGETQYF
TGCGCCAGCAGCCAAGATAAGGCGCCTTCGGTCGGCGAGACCCAGTACTTC
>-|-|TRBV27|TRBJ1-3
CASSPRSGNTIYF
TGTGCCAGCAGTCCTCGATCCGGAAACACCATATATTTT
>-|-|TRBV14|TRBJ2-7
CASSQIGARGYEQYF
TGTGCCAGCAGCCAAATTGGGGCTAGGGGTTACGAGCAGTACTTC
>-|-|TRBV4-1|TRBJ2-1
CASSQEPSSYNEQFF
TGCGCCAGCAGCCAAGAACCGAGCTCCTACAATGAGCAGTTCTTC
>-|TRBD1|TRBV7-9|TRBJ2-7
CASSPLTGFGEQYF
TGTGCCAGCAGCCCCCTGACAGGGTTCGGCGAGCAGTACTTC
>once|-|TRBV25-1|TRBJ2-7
CASSELVGPYEQYF
TGTGCCAGCAGTGAATTGGTGGGACCCTACGAGCAGTACTTC
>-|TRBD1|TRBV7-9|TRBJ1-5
CASSRGQGLNQPQHF
TGTGCCAGCAGCCGGGGACAGGGGCTCAATCAGCCCCAGCATTTT
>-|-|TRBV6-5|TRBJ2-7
CASSLGPKPPYEQYF
TGTGCCAGCAGCCTTGGCCCTAAACCCCCCTACGAGCAGTACTTC
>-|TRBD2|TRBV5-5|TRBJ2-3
CASRRAGGEITDTQYF
TGTGCCAGCAGAAGAGCCGGGGGGGAAATTACAGATACGCAGTATTTT
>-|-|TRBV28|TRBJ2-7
CASSLGGRHEQYF
TGTGCCAGCAGTTTAGGTGGGCGGCACGAGCAGTACTTC
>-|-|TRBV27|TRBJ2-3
CASRTGVTDTQYF
TGTGCCAGCAGGACAGGAGTGACAGATACGCAGTATTTT
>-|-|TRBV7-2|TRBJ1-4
CASSLDSATNEKLFF
TGTGCCAGCAGCTTGGACAGTGCAACTAATGAAAAACTGTTTTTT
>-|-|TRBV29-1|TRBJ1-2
CSVEGRTTTRDGYTF
TGCAGCGTTGAAGGTAGGACGACTACCAGGGATGGCTACACCTTC